The 13 T cell receptor beta chains in this list originate from one sample, sequenced in a study of siplizumab effects on memory and regulatory T cells. Using immunoSEQ multiplex PCR, the repertoire was profiled, and TCRdb retains in-frame clones only, with some absent. The data hold 50,000 to 55,000 clones, with roughly 93% observed a single time. The sample consisted of CD8+ T cells sorted from blood. The receptors here all came from a human donor in good health.

The chain recombines TRBV7-9 with TRBJ1-1; TRBD1 might be the D (5 bases). The CDR3 extends over 15 amino acids. From germline, CDR1 is SEHNR and CDR2 FQNEAQ (reference sequence). Deletions cut 1 base from V and 1 base from J, with 10 bases between. Here the CDR3 DNA reads TGTGCCAGCAGCTTAGGGGGAAGGGGGAACACTGAAGCTTTCTTT. Translation gives CASSLGGRGNTEAFF.

V is TRBV11-2 and J is TRBJ1-2; D is unclear. CDR3 length: 15 amino acids. CDR1 and CDR2 (germline): SGHAT, FQNNGV. The ends were cut back, 1 base at V and 2 bases at J, with 11 bases in the middle. Here the CDR3 DNA reads TGTGCCAGCAGCTTAGCAGGAGGAACCAACTATGGCTACACCTTC. Translation: CASSLAGGTNYGYTF.

This sequence joins TRBV5-1 and TRBJ1-1; 10 bases align to TRBD1. V shed 4 bases and J 6 bases; nucleotides not matched to a gene: 6. Germline V gene lookup returns CDR1 SGHRS and CDR2 YFSETQ. The CDR3 has 14 amino acids. CDR3 in DNA: TGCGCCAGCAGCAACGGACAGGGGGTCCCTGAAGCTTTCTTT. Protein product: CASSNGQGVPEAFF.

V is TRBV5-4 and J is TRBJ1-3; no reliable D call. Per the germline V gene, CDR1 is SGHNT and CDR2 is YYREEE (reference sequence). CDR3 length: 15 residues. The ends were cut back, 0 bases at V and 2 bases at J, with 9 bases in the middle. The CDR3 is CASSLEEGTGNTIYF. CDR3 sequence (DNA): TGTGCCAGCAGCTTGGAGGAGGGAACTGGAAACACCATATATTTT.

The genes are TRBV11-2 and TRBJ2-7; 7 bases map to TRBD1. The CDR3 runs to 15 residues. Germline CDR1 reads SGHAT; CDR2 reads FQNNGV. With 4 bases clipped from V and 2 bases from J, the junction kept 8 bases outside the gene matches. CDR3 in amino acids: CASSSPGTVTYEQYF. CDR3 coding DNA: TGTGCCAGCAGCTCCCCCGGGACAGTTACCTACGAGCAGTACTTC.

The rearrangement links TRBV5-1 to TRBJ2-7; TRBD2 matches 7 bases. Germline CDR1 is SGHRS and CDR2 is YFSETQ. V lost 0 bases, J lost 4 bases, and 4 bases stayed unmatched. This CDR3 has 14 amino acids. CDR3 residues: CASSLGSGPYEQYF. CDR3 nucleotides: TGCGCCAGCAGCTTGGGTAGCGGGCCTTACGAGCAGTACTTC.

The rearrangement joins TRBV27 to TRBJ1-2; a possible D gene is TRBD1 (5 bases). This CDR3 spans 13 amino acids. The V gene's germline CDR1 is MNHEY and CDR2 SMNVEV (reference sequence). The ends were cut back, 6 bases at V and 4 bases at J, with 12 bases in the middle. CDR3 nucleotides: TGTGCCAGCAGCATAGGGGTGTTCTATGGCTACACCTTC. It yields the protein CASSIGVFYGYTF.

The CDR3 here is CASSTGLLPSYEQYF. For the CDR3, the DNA is TGTGCCAGTAGTACAGGATTACTTCCCTCCTACGAGCAGTACTTC. The rearrangement joins TRBV19 to TRBJ2-7; D remains unclear. The CDR3 spans 15 residues. V dropped 4 bases and J dropped 0 bases, with 13 bases sitting between them. Germline V gene data show CDR1 as LNHDA and CDR2 as SQIVND (reference sequence).

V gene TRBV10-3 combines with J gene TRBJ1-3; 7 bases are shared with TRBD1. Trimming took 2 bases from V and 0 from J; bases not matched to a gene: 10. The CDR3 runs to 18 residues. Germline lookup yields CDR1 ENHRY and CDR2 SYGVKD. The CDR3 loop reads CAISERGTVSYSGNTIYF. CDR3 bases: TGTGCCATCAGTGAGAGGGGGACAGTTTCATACTCTGGAAACACCATATATTTT.

J is TRBJ1-1 and V is TRBV25-1; D is uncertain. The germline CDR1 and CDR2 sequences are MGHDK and SYGVNS. CDR3 length: 15 residues. The germline V and J ends were trimmed by 3 bases and 1 base, with 12 bases remaining between them. This chain's CDR3 is CASSDPADSNTEAFF. The DNA for the CDR3 is TGTGCCAGCAGTGACCCAGCGGATTCGAACACTGAAGCTTTCTTT. The full variable domain, rest sourced from reference TRBV25-1 and TRBJ1-1, is EADIYQTPRYLVIGTGKKITLECSQTMGHDKMYWYQQDPGMELHLIHYSYGVNSTEKGDLSSESTVSRIRTEHFPLTLESARPSHTSQYLCASSDPADSNTEAFFGQGTRLTVV.

J is TRBJ2-7 and V is TRBV4-2; D unresolved. This CDR3 has 17 amino acids. V lost 0 bases to trimming and J lost 4 bases, with 19 bases between them. The germline gives CDR1 LGHNA, CDR2 YNFKEQ. The CDR3 coding sequence is TGTGCCAGCAGCCAAGAGGATGGACGGTCCCTAATTTACGAGCAGTACTTC. It yields the protein CASSQEDGRSLIYEQYF.

The rearrangement uses TRBV1 and TRBJ2-3; the D call of TRBD2 is as the table states it, not checked on the DNA. TRBV1 is noted as a pseudogene. The CDR3 contains 20 residues. The CDR3 is CTSSQDTRLAGGFSTDTQYF. As DNA, the CDR3 is TGCACCAGCAGCCAAGATACCAGACTAGCGGGGGGCTTTAGCACAGATACGCAGTATTTT.

This rearrangement joins TRBV7-9 to TRBJ2-3; no clear D gene. The V gene lost 5 bases and the J gene lost 2 bases, with 11 bases spanning the gap. From germline, CDR1 is SEHNR and CDR2 FQNEAQ (reference sequence). CDR3 size: 14 residues. The CDR3 DNA follows: TGTGCCAGCAGCCCCCCCGCAGACACAGATACGCAGTATTTT. It specifies CASSPPADTDTQYF.